The source of this T cell receptor (beta chain) is a study of blood T cell repertoires in COVID-19. To note about this clone: One junction end disagrees with the germline gene, perhaps due to a read error.

Profiled with immunoSEQ multiplex PCR; TCRdb holds only in-frame clones, not every one. The profile shows 170,000 or so clones, about 87% of them singletons. The CDR3 spans 12 residues. The germline gives CDR1 LGHNT, CDR2 FRNRAP. In Seattle, patients joined the study during active infection and were tracked longitudinally. The sequence derives from a man aged 60-69 years with COVID-19, enrolled during active disease. Sequencing was carried out using peripheral blood. The chain recombines TRBV12-5 with TRBJ2-1; TRBD1 matches at 12 bases. CDR3 sequence reads: CASGQGTGGEIF. DNA for the CDR3: TGTGCTAGTGGTCAAGGGACAGGGGGCGAGATCTTC.